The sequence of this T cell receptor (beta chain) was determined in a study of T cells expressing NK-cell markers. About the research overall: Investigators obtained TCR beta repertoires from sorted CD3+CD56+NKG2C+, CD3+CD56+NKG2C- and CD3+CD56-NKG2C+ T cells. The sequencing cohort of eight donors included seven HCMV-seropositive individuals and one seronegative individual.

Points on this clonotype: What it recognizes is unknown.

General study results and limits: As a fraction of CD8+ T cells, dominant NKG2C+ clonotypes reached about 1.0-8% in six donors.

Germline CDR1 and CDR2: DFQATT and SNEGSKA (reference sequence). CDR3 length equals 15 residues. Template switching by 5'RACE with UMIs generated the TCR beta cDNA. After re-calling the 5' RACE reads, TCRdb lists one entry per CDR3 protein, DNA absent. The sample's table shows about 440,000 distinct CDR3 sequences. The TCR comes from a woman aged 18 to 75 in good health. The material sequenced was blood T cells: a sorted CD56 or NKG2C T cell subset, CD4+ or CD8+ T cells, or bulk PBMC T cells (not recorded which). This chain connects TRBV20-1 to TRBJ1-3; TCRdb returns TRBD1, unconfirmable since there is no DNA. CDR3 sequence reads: CSVPSGGEAGNTIYF.